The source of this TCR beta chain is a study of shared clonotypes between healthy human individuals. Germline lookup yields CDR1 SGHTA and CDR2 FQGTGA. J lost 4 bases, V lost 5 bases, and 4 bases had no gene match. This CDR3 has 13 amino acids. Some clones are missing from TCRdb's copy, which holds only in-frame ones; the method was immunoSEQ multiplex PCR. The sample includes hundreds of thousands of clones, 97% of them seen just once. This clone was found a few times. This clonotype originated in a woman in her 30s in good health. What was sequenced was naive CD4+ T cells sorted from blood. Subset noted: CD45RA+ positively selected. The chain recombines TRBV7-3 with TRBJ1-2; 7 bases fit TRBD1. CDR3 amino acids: CASSPRDSYGYTF. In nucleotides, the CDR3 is TGTGCCAGCAGCCCTCGGGACAGCTATGGCTACACCTTC.